Below are 22 T cell receptor beta chains sequenced from a single sample in a study of tumor-infiltrating lymphocytes in primary liver carcinoma. It was from about 19-30 mg of unsorted bulk tissue that RNA and DNA were co-extracted. Synthesis of TCR beta cDNA was carried out from about 540 ng total RNA with a constant-region primer. Researchers made the TCR beta libraries by running three nested multiplex PCR rounds with slightly modified ARM-PCR. Rounds one and two of PCR, each of 9 to 11 cycles, were primed with TRBV1-TRBV30 forward primers and a C-beta reverse primer. MiXCR, run by TCRdb on the multiplex PCR reads, gives a single entry per CDR3 protein. The sample has about 120,000 distinct CDR3 sequences; around two thirds are singletons. The sequenced sample consisted of tumor-adjacent normal liver tissue. The receptors originated from a woman in her sixties with primary liver carcinoma and hepatitis B virus infection.

Of note for this clonotype: The germline gene is not matched at one end of the junction; a read error may be the cause. The J gene is TRBJ1-6, the V gene TRBV5-6; no firm D call. This CDR3 has 12 residues. In germline, CDR1 is SGHDT, CDR2 YYEEEE. The CDR3 sequence: CASSAYYSHLHF. For the CDR3, the DNA is TGTGCCAGCAGCGCGTACTATTCACACCTCCACTTT.

Concerning this clonotype: At one boundary the junction diverges from the germline segment, which might be a read error. The J gene is TRBJ1-1, the V gene TRBV29-1; D is perhaps TRBD1 (5 bases). The CDR3 loop spans 14 amino acids. CDR1 SQVTM and CDR2 ANQGSEA come from the germline V gene. CDR3 amino acids: CSVRRGGDDTGAFF. The DNA of the CDR3 is TGCAGCGTCCGACGGGGAGGGGATGACACTGGAGCTTTCTTT.

V and J are TRBV6-5 and TRBJ2-1, with D maybe TRBD2 (5 bases). Germline-derived CDR1 and CDR2 are MNHEY and SVGAGI. The V end was cut by 2 bases, the J end by 7 bases, with 12 bases between. The CDR3 spans 14 residues. The CDR3 DNA sequence: TGTGCCAGCAGTTACGGGCTGGAGGCGAATGAGCAGTTCTTC. It yields the protein CASSYGLEANEQFF.

For this clonotype: At one end the junction does not follow the germline gene, possibly because of a read error. This sequence joins TRBV28 and TRBJ2-1; D unclear. Per germline, CDR1 MDHEN and CDR2 SYDVKM. The CDR3 consists of 13 residues. This chain's CDR3 is CASSLSPRYERFF. The DNA for the CDR3 is TGTGCCAGCAGTTTATCCCCTAGATATGAGCGGTTCTTC.

Note on this clonotype: Here the CDR3 omits its conserved ending phenylalanine or tryptophan, so a read error is the likely source. The DNA is omitted, as the CDR3 cannot be located on it reliably, and the CDR3 follows TCRdb's listing. The genes are TRBV28 and TRBJ1-2. CDR1 is MDHEN and CDR2 is SYDVKM in the germline V gene. The CDR3 contains 12 residues when both ends are counted. This CDR3 reads CASRGDNYGCTL.

This clonotype was recorded only once. The gene calls are TRBV28 and TRBJ2-5; the D call may be TRBD1 or TRBD2 (5 bases each). The CDR3 consists of 15 residues. Germline loops: CDR1 MDHEN, CDR2 SYDVKM. V was trimmed by 1 base and J by 1 base, leaving 10 bases between them. CDR3 loop: CASSLSGRGQETQYF. The CDR3 region has the DNA TGTGCCAGCAGTTTATCGGGACGGGGCCAAGAGACCCAGTACTTC.

This clonotype was counted many times. The chain joins TRBV5-1 to TRBJ2-2; TRBD2 matches at 7 bases. V trimming: 4 bases; J trimming: 7 bases; junction bases outside the gene matches: 7. The CDR3 runs 14 residues. Per germline, CDR1 SGHRS and CDR2 YFSETQ. CDR3 in DNA: TGCGCCAGCAGCCCACTAGCGTATGACGGGGAGCTGTTTTTT. Translation: CASSPLAYDGELFF. The variable domain in full, with the rest retrieved from reference TRBV5-1 and TRBJ2-2, is KAGVTQTPRYLIKTRGQQVTLSCSPISGHRSVSWYQQTPGQGLQFLFEYFSETQRNKGNFPGRFSGRQFSNSRSEMNVSTLELGDSALYLCASSPLAYDGELFFGEGSRLTVL.

This clonotype was counted only a few times. This chain links TRBV11-2 with TRBJ1-1; maybe TRBD1 (5 bases). The ends were cut back, 6 bases at V and 7 bases at J, with 36 bases in the middle. CDR3 length: 20 amino acids. Germline V gives CDR1 SGHAT, CDR2 FQNNGV. CDR3 coding DNA: TGTGCCAGCAGTCCATATCAGCACGGACACCTTCGCTTCTGGGGCTATGAAGCTTTCTTT. Translating it yields CASSPYQHGHLRFWGYEAFF.

A note on this clonotype: A junction end diverges from the germline sequence, so it may reflect a read error. The V gene is TRBV6-1, the J gene TRBJ2-7, with TRBD2 as a possible D gene (7 bases). This CDR3 region has 15 residues. The germline gives CDR1 MNHNS, CDR2 SASEGT. CDR3 amino acids: CVSSEVGGAAYELYF. The DNA of the CDR3 is TGTGTCAGCAGTGAAGTTGGGGGGGCGGCCTACGAGCTGTACTTC.

Points on this clonotype: Its ends do not fully match the called genes, so a read error is possible. This sequence joins TRBV11-1 and TRBJ2-7; a possible D gene is TRBD2 (6 bases). This CDR3 is built from 14 residues. Germline CDR1 SGHAT, CDR2 FQDESV (reference sequence). The CDR3 here is CASCGKRATYEQYF. The CDR3 DNA reads TGTGCCAGTTGCGGGAAGAGGGCCACCTACGAACAGTACTTC.

This clonotype was seen repeatedly, ten times or more. CDR3 amino acids: CSARDREGGYEQYF. The CDR3 DNA reads as TGCAGTGCTAGAGATCGGGAAGGGGGCTACGAGCAGTACTTC. The chain combines TRBV20-1 with TRBJ2-7, with D perhaps TRBD1 (6 bases). Germline assignment: CDR1 DFQATT and CDR2 SNEGSKA (reference sequence). The germline V and J ends were trimmed by 0 bases and 3 bases, with 12 bases remaining between them. The CDR3 length is 14 residues.

A few counts support this clonotype. Possible read error: a much larger clone is one base away. The chain carries TRBV13 and TRBJ1-2; D gene uncertain. Germline lookup yields CDR1 PRHDT and CDR2 FYEKMQ (reference sequence). The CDR3 contains 14 residues. CDR3 loop: CVSSVGPLTRVFFF. CDR3 nucleotides: TGTGTCAGCAGCGTAGGGCCCCTTACAAGGGTCTTCTTCTTC.

As for this clonotype: A read error is likely, as this CDR3 ends without the conserved phenylalanine or tryptophan. The chain employs TRBV7-9 and TRBJ1-1, with 7 positions matching TRBD1. Unmatched junction bases numbered 6, after V lost 7 bases and J lost 4 bases. Germline V lookup: CDR1 SEHNR, CDR2 FQNEAQ (reference sequence). The CDR3 contains 13 residues. CDR3 nucleotides: TGTGCCAGCAACCAAGGGACAGCCACTGAAGCTTTCTCT. This gives the protein CASNQGTATEAFS.

The CDR3 here is CSLLRGDGYTF. CDR3 nucleotide sequence: TGCAGCCTTCTGAGGGGCGATGGCTACACCTTC. The chain carries TRBV29-1 and TRBJ1-2, with D maybe TRBD1 (5 bases). This CDR3 has 11 amino acids. V lost 8 bases to trimming and J lost 6 bases, with 13 bases between them. Germline values: CDR1 SQVTM, CDR2 ANQGSEA.

This clonotype has only a few counts. A read error may account for a junction end that differs from germline. The chain is built from TRBV6-6 and TRBJ2-1; D gene ambiguous. This CDR3 spans 15 amino acids. Germline V gives CDR1 MNHNY, CDR2 SVGAGI (reference sequence). The CDR3 sequence: CVSSYRRTIYYEQFF. CDR3 sequence (DNA): TGTGTCAGCAGTTATCGACGGACGATCTACTATGAGCAGTTCTTC.

Notes on this clonotype: At one end, the junction sequence differs from germline, possibly due to a read error. The chain is built from TRBV7-9 and TRBJ2-3; D is possibly TRBD2 (5 bases). This CDR3 comprises 14 residues. Germline CDR1 is SEHNR and CDR2 is FQNEAQ (reference sequence). In nucleotides, the CDR3 is TGTGCCAGCAACTTAAGCGGAAGTACAGATACGCAGTATTTT. Translation: CASNLSGSTDTQYF.

Note on this clonotype: At one of its ends the junction is not consistent with the germline gene, which may arise from a read error. The CDR3 DNA follows: TGTGCCCGCAGCTTAACTCCCGGCGAGGAGTACTTC. This codes for CARSLTPGEEYF. The genes are TRBV13 and TRBJ2-7, with D unresolved. From germline, CDR1 is PRHDT and CDR2 FYEKMQ (reference sequence). The CDR3 contains 12 residues. Based on the CDR3 plus reference TRBV13 and TRBJ2-7, the full variable domain is AAGVIQSPRHLIKEKRETATLKCYPIPRHDTVYWYQQGPGQDPQFLISFYEKMQSDKGSIPDRFSAQQFSDYHSELNMSSLELGDSALYFCARSLTPGEEYFGPGTRLTVT.

With regard to this clonotype: A much larger clone lies one base from this, so it may be a read error. This sequence joins TRBV5-1 and TRBJ2-1, with TRBD2 matching over 11 bases. V dropped 0 bases and J dropped 9; count of bases not matched to a gene: 17. Germline assignment: CDR1 SGHRS and CDR2 YFSETQ. The CDR3 loop spans 19 amino acids. The CDR3: CASSLEGASGRPTGSEQFF. The CDR3 nucleotides are TGCGCCAGCAGCTTGGAAGGGGCTAGCGGGAGGCCCACGGGGAGTGAGCAGTTCTTC.

Comments on this clonotype: It may be a read error: a sequence one base away is much more abundant. Since no conserved phenylalanine or tryptophan closes the CDR3, a read error is the likely cause. The V gene is TRBV7-9, the J gene TRBJ2-5; 7 bases match TRBD1. Per the germline V gene, CDR1 is SEHNR and CDR2 is FQNEAQ (reference sequence). Trimming at V came to 4 bases and at J to 3 bases, leaving 5 bases not matched to a gene. CDR3 length equals 14 residues. This chain's CDR3 is CASSSGTEKETQYL. In DNA form, the CDR3 reads TGTGCCAGCAGCTCCGGGACAGAGAAAGAGACCCAGTACTTA.

As to this clonotype: This may come from a read error, since a much larger clone is one base off. The chain carries TRBV7-9 and TRBJ2-1; 8 positions agree with TRBD2. Germline lookup yields CDR1 SEHNR and CDR2 FQNEAQ (reference sequence). This CDR3 has 11 residues. V lost 11 bases, J lost 8 bases, and 5 bases stayed unmatched. DNA of the CDR3: TGTGCCTGTGGACTAGCCGATGAGCAGTTCTTC. Its translation is CACGLADEQFF.

For this clonotype: A much larger clone differs from this one at a single base, so this may be a read error. V and J are TRBV5-1 and TRBJ2-7; D gene uncertain. The germline CDR1 and CDR2 sequences are SGHRS and YFSETQ. This CDR3 comprises 14 residues. The CDR3 region is CTSSLVGSSYEQYF. The CDR3 DNA reads as TGCACCAGCAGCTTGGTCGGCAGTTCCTACGAGCAGTACTTC.

Details on this clonotype: The junction and the germline gene differ at one end; a read error may be behind it. The chain couples TRBV11-2 to TRBJ2-1; D remains ambiguous. From germline, CDR1 is SGHAT and CDR2 FQNNGV. The CDR3 spans 15 residues. CDR3: CTSSLDGSPYNEQFF. Written as DNA, the CDR3 is TGTACCAGCAGCTTAGACGGTAGCCCCTACAATGAGCAGTTCTTC.